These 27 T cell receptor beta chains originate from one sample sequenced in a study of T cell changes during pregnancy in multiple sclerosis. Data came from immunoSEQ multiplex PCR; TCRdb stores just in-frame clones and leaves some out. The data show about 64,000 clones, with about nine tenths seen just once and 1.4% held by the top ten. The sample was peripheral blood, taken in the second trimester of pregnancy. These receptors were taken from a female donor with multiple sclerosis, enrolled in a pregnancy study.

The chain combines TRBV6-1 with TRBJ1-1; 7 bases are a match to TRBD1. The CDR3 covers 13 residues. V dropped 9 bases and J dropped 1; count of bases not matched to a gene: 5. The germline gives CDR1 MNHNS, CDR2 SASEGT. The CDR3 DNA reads TGTGCCAGTACACAGGGGCCGAACACTGAAGCTTTCTTT. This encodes CASTQGPNTEAFF.

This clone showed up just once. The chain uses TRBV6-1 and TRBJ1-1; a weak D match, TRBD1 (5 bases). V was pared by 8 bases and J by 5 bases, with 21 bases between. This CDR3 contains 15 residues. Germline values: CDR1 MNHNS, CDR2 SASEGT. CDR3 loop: CASLAQARVETEAFF. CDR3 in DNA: TGTGCCAGCCTGGCACAGGCCAGGGTAGAAACTGAAGCTTTCTTT.

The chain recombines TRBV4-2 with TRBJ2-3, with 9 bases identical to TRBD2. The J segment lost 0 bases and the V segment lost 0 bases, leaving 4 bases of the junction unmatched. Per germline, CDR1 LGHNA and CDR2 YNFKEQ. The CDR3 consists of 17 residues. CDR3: CASSQEALAGSTDTQYF. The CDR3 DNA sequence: TGTGCCAGCAGCCAAGAAGCTCTAGCGGGGAGCACAGATACGCAGTATTTT.

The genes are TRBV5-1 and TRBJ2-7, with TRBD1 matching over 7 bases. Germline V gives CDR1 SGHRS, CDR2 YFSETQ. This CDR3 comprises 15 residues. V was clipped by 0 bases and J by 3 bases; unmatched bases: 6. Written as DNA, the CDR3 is TGCGCCAGCAGCTTGGCCGGGACAGCCTACTACGAGCAGTACTTC. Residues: CASSLAGTAYYEQYF.

The DNA of the CDR3 is TGCGCCAGCAGCTTGGATATAGCAGGCACAGATACGCAGTATTTT. Encoded protein: CASSLDIAGTDTQYF. The rearrangement links TRBV5-1 to TRBJ2-3; D call uncertain. Trimming cost V 0 bases and J 1 base, with 9 bases left between them. The CDR3 sequence is 15 residues long. Germline V lookup: CDR1 SGHRS, CDR2 YFSETQ.

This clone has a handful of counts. CDR3 sequence (DNA): TGTGCCAGCAGCTTAAGTAGCGGGAGTTTGGATACGCAGTATTTT. Amino acids: CASSLSSGSLDTQYF. The rearrangement joins TRBV7-2 to TRBJ2-3; 9 bases line up with TRBD2. Germline CDR1 and CDR2: SGHTA and FQGNSA. V lost 2 bases and J lost 6; bases outside the gene matches: 6. This CDR3 contains 15 residues.

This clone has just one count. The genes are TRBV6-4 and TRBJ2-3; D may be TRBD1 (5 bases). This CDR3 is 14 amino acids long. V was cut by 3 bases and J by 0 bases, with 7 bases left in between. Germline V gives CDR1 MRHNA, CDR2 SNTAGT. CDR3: CASSERGSTDTQYF. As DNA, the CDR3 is TGTGCCAGCAGTGAAAGGGGCAGCACAGATACGCAGTATTTT.

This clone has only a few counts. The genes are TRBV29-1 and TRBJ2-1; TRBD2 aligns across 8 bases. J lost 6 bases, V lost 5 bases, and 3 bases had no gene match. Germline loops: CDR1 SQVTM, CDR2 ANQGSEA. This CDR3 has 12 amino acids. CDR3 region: CSVRRGGNEQFF. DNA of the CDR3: TGCAGCGTTCGTCGGGGGGGCAATGAGCAGTTCTTC.

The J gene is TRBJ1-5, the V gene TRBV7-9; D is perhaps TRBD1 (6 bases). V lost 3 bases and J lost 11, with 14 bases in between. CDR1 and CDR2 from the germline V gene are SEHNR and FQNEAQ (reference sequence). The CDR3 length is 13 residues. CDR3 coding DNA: TGTGCCAGCAGCTTGGAACAGGGTGGATCCCAGCATTTT. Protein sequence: CASSLEQGGSQHF.

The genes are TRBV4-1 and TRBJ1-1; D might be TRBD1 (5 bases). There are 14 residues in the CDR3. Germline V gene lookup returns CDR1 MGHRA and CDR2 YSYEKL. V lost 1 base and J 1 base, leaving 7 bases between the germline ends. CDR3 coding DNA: TGCGCCAGCAGCCAAGTAGACAGGAACACTGAAGCTTTCTTT. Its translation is CASSQVDRNTEAFF.

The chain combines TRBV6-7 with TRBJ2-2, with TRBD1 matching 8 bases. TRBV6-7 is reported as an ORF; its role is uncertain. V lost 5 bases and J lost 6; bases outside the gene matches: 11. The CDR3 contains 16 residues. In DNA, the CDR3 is TGTGCCAGCAGTAAACAGGACAGGGCGGGTCCCGGGGAGCTGTTTTTT. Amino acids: CASSKQDRAGPGELFF.

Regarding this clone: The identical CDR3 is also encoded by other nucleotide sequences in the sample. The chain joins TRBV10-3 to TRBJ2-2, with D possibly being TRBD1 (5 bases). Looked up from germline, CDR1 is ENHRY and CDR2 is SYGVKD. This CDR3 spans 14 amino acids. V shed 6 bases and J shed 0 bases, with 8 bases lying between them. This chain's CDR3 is CAISREPNTGELFF. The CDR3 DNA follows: TGTGCCATCAGCAGGGAACCGAACACCGGGGAGCTGTTTTTT.

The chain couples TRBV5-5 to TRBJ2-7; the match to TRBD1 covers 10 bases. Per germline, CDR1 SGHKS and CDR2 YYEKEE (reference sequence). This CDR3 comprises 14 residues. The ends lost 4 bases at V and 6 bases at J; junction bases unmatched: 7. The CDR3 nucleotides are TGTGCCAGCAGCCGTAGACAGGGGGCAGGCGAGCAGTACTTC. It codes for CASSRRQGAGEQYF.

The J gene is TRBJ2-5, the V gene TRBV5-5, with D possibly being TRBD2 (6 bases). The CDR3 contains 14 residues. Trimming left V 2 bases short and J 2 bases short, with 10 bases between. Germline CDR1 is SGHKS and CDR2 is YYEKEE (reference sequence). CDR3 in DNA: TGTGCCAGCAGCTTTGGGACTCGGCAAGAGACCCAGTACTTC. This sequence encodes CASSFGTRQETQYF.

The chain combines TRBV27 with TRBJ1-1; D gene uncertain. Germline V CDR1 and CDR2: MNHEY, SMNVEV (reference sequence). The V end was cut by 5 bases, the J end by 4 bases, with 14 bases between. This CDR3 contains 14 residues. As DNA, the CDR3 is TGTGCCAGCAGTGCCTTTGGGCCTTTCACTGAAGCTTTCTTT. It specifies CASSAFGPFTEAFF.

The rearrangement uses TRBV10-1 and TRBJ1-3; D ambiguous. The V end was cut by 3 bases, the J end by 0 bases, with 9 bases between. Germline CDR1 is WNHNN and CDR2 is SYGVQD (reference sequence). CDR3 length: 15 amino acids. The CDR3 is CASSDRSGSGNTIYF. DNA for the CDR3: TGCGCCAGCAGTGACCGGTCGGGCTCTGGAAACACCATATATTTT.

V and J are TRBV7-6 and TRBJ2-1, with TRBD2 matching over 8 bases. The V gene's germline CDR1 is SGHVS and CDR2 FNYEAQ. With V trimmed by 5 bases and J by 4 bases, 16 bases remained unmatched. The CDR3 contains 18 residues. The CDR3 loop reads CASSLYPLADSKYNEQFF. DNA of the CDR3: TGTGCCAGCAGCCTCTATCCACTAGCGGACTCGAAATACAATGAGCAGTTCTTC.

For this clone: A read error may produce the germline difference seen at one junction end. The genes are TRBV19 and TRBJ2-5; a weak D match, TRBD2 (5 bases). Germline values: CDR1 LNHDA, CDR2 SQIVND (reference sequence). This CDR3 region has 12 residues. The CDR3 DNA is TGTGCCAGCTCGCGGAATTTGGAGGTTTTGAACTTC. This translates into CASSRNLEVLNF.

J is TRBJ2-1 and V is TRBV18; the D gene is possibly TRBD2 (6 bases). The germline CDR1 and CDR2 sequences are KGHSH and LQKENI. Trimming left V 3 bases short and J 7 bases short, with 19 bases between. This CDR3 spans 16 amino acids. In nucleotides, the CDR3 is TGTGCCAGCTCACCGAGCGGGTCCTTTCCAGGGAATGAGCAGTTCTTC. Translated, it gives CASSPSGSFPGNEQFF.

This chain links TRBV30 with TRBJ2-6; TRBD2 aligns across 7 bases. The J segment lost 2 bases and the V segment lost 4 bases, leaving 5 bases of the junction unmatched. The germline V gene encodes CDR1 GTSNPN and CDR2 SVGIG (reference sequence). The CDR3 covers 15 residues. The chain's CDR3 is CAWMKGGAGANVLTF. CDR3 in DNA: TGTGCCTGGATGAAGGGAGGGGCTGGGGCCAACGTCCTGACTTTC.

In nucleotides, the CDR3 is TGTGCCAGCAGGGTTTTAGACGAGCAGTACTTC. Translating it yields CASRVLDEQYF. V usage is TRBV28 and J usage is TRBJ2-7, with D unclear. The germline V gene encodes CDR1 MDHEN and CDR2 SYDVKM. The V gene lost 6 bases and the J gene lost 5 bases, with 8 bases spanning the gap. This CDR3 has 11 amino acids.

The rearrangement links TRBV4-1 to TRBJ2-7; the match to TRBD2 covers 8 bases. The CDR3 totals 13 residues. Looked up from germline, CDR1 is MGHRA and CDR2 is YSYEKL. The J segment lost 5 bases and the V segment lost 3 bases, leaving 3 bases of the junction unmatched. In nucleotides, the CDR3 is TGCGCCAGCAGCCACACTAGCGGAGACGAGCAGTACTTC. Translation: CASSHTSGDEQYF.

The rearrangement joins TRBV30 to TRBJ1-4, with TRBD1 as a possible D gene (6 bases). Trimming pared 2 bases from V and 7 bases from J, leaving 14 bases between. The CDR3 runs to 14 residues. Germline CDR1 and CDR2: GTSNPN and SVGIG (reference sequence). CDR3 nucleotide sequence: TGTGCCTGGAGTAAGGGCGAAGGGGGTGAAAAACTGTTTTTT. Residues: CAWSKGEGGEKLFF.

CDR3 loop: CASSPGYTEAFF. The CDR3 DNA follows: TGTGCCAGCAGCCCCGGGTACACTGAAGCTTTCTTT. The V call is TRBV7-9, the J call TRBJ1-1; no definite D call. Trimming left V 5 bases short and J 3 bases short, with 7 bases between. Germline values: CDR1 SEHNR, CDR2 FQNEAQ (reference sequence). This CDR3 has 12 residues.

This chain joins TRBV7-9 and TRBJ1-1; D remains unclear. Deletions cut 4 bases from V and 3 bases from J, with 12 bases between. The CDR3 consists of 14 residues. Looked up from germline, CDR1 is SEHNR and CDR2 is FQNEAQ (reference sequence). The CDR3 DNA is TGTGCCAGCAGCTCTCGGACTTTCGACACTGAAGCTTTCTTT. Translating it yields CASSSRTFDTEAFF.

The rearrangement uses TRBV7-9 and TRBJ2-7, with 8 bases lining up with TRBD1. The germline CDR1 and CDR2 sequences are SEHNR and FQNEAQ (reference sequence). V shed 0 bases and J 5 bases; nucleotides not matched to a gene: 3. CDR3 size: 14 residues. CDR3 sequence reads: CASSLAPGGHEQYF. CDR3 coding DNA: TGTGCCAGCAGCTTAGCGCCAGGGGGCCACGAGCAGTACTTC.

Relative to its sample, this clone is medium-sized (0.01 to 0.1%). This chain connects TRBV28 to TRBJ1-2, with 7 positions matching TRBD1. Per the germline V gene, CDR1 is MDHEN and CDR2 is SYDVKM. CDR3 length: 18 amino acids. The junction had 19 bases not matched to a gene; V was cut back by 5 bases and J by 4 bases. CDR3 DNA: TGTGCCAGCAGTCTTCTCCGAGACAGGGCCCACGCCGGCTATGGCTACACCTTC. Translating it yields CASSLLRDRAHAGYGYTF.